The clone carrying this T cell receptor (beta chain) is a singleton in its sample. Its antigen remains unidentified. These data are taken from a study of coeliac disease. Findings and caveats of the study: Of coeliac lamina propria samples, about 50% of the 18 held published gliadin-specific TRB sequences, versus 1 of 6 controls. Largely private TRB repertoires meant most sequences were sample-unique.

V lost 7 bases and J lost 4; bases outside the gene matches: 9. The CDR3 has 14 amino acids. In germline, CDR1 is MDHEN, CDR2 SYDVKM. The data were produced by immunoSEQ multiplex PCR, yet TCRdb's version contains in-frame clones alone and is incomplete. The data contain thousands of clones, 55% to 65% of them singletons. Sequencing used one aliquot of 500,000 cells per fraction. The sequencing sample was made of lymphocytes from the gut lamina propria. The sequence came from a man between 60 and 70 years old with celiac disease on a gluten-free diet. The genes are TRBV28 and TRBJ1-2, with 7 bases matching TRBD1. CDR3 nucleotide sequence: TGTGCCAGCAATCGGGACAGACTCTCCTATGGCTACACCTTC. Its protein is CASNRDRLSYGYTF.